Below are 5 T cell receptor beta chains sequenced from a single sample in a study of T cells after yellow fever vaccination (dated by TCRdb to the late 2010s). Library generation was performed with 5' RACE. Instrument used: Illumina HiSeq 2500. TCRdb redid the processing of the public reads, applying fastp at Q25 and MiXCR, and retained in-frame beta chains. Duplicate CDR3 protein sequences are folded into a single record with the most common DNA and genes. Here the sample has just under 600,000 distinct CDR3 sequences; roughly 14% occur a single time. Of the sample, around 15% falls within the top ten clones. Explained via the paper, the treatment or condition label denotes: live attenuated yellow fever vaccine strain. The source was PBMCs, collected on the day of the yellow fever booster vaccination. The receptor source for this set is a young man who received the YFV17D yellow fever vaccine.

This clonotype has more than one count but fewer than ten. The rearrangement joins TRBV7-9 to TRBJ2-7, with 8 bases lining up with TRBD1. V was clipped by 3 bases and J by 3 bases; unmatched bases: 4. The germline CDR1 and CDR2 sequences are SEHNR and FQNEAQ (reference sequence). The CDR3 is 14 amino acids. CDR3 protein: CASSFVQGDYEQYF. CDR3 bases: TGTGCCAGCAGCTTTGTACAGGGGGACTACGAGCAGTACTTC. Variable domain in full (rest from reference TRBV7-9 and TRBJ2-7): DTGVSQNPRHKITKRGQNVTFRCDPISEHNRLYWYRQTLGQGPEFLTYFQNEAQLEKSRLLSDRFSAERPKGSFSTLEIQRTEQGDSAMYLCASSFVQGDYEQYFGPGTRLTVT.

The V and J genes are TRBV20-1 and TRBJ2-1; D may be TRBD2 (6 bases). The CDR3 consists of 16 residues. Germline assignment: CDR1 DFQATT and CDR2 SNEGSKA (reference sequence). CDR3 sequence (DNA): TGCAGCATACCTCCTTCTGGCGGGAAACGCTACAATGAGCAGTTCTTC. Translated, it gives CSIPPSGGKRYNEQFF.

The chain has TRBV5-1 and TRBJ1-4; TRBD1 matches at 7 bases. J lost 5 bases, V lost 8 bases, and 9 bases had no gene match. The CDR3 sequence is 14 residues long. Germline CDR1 and CDR2: SGHRS and YFSETQ. This chain's CDR3 is CASGQVGNNEKLFF. The CDR3 region has the DNA TGCGCCAGTGGACAGGTGGGGAACAATGAAAAACTGTTTTTT.

This clonotype has more than one count but fewer than ten. The chain combines TRBV6-2 or TRBV6-3 with TRBJ2-7; TRBD2 matches 10 bases. The germline V gene encodes CDR1 MNHEY and CDR2 SVGEGT. This CDR3 spans 17 amino acids. Trimming removed 6 bases from V and 1 base from J; junction bases left unmatched: 12. Here the CDR3 DNA reads TGTGCCAGCAGCTTCGGACTAGCGGACCGAAATTCCTACGAGCAGTACTTC. Amino acids: CASSFGLADRNSYEQYF.

The genes are TRBV23-1 and TRBJ1-5; 8 nucleotides line up with TRBD1. TRBV23-1 qualifies as an ORF whose function is uncertain. The V gene end was trimmed by 9 bases and the J gene end by 0 bases; junction bases not matched to a gene: 16. CDR3 size: 18 residues. The CDR3 region is CASGSRDRQPYSNQPQHF. The CDR3, as DNA: TGCGCCAGTGGATCCCGGGACAGGCAACCTTATAGCAATCAGCCCCAGCATTTT.